Reported below is one T cell receptor beta chain. Treatment denoted: some 19 received Ad26.COV2.S at low or high dose, single or two shots; five or six received placebo; per-sample allocation not given. Day 63 after the first vaccine or placebo injection was the time point for sampling. This specimen comes from a study of Ad26.COV2.S vaccination and SARS-CoV-2 variants. Assay: immunoSEQ multiplex PCR; the TCRdb copy retains only in-frame clones and omits some. The sample records about 350,000 clones, 70% to 90% being singletons. V lost 4 bases and J 0 bases, leaving 10 bases between the germline ends. Looked up from germline, CDR1 is SGHTA and CDR2 is FQGNSA. The CDR3 is 14 residues long.

The receptor comes from a person between 18 and 65 years old who received the Ad26.COV2.S COVID-19 vaccine or a placebo. The genes are TRBV7-2 and TRBJ2-7; the D is unclear. The specimen was peripheral blood, collected in a trial of Ad26.COV2.S vaccine versus placebo. CDR3 protein: CASSSDIRSYEQYF. CDR3 nucleotides: TGTGCCAGCAGCTCAGACATACGCTCCTACGAGCAGTACTTC. Supplemented by reference TRBV7-2 and TRBJ2-7, the full variable domain reads GAGVSQSPSNKVTEKGKDVELRCDPISGHTALYWYRQSLGQGLEFLIYFQGNSAPDKSGLPSDRFSAERTGGSVSTLTIQRTQQEDSAVYLCASSSDIRSYEQYFGPGTRLTVT.